This TCR beta chain was observed in a study of early T cells in non-severe SARS-CoV-2 infection. The wider study: From unsorted whole blood, bulk RNA was sequenced, and the chains remained unpaired.

Attachment of unique molecular identifiers was made to individual cDNA molecules. From the 5' RACE reads, TCRdb called clonotypes with MiXCR, one entry per CDR3 protein. The table records 85,000 to 90,000 distinct CDR3 sequences, over 12% of them present only once. Study findings and constraints: In VDJdb matching, anti-spike CD8 responses were favored while private and CD4 specificities went missing.

This clonotype was seen only a few times. As yet, its antigen is unknown. Sequenced material: whole blood. This sequence originates from an adult who was a healthcare worker with PCR-confirmed SARS-CoV-2 infection or an uninfected control (not recorded which).

The CDR3 here is CASSYQGNQPQHF. CDR3 nucleotide sequence: TGTGCCAGCAGTTACCAAGGGAATCAGCCCCAGCATTTT. The genes are TRBV6-5 and TRBJ1-5, with unresolved D. This CDR3 contains 13 residues. Germline V lookup: CDR1 MNHEY, CDR2 SVGAGI. Deletions cut 2 bases from V and 4 bases from J, with 6 bases between.